This T cell receptor beta chain comes out of a study of blood T cell repertoires in COVID-19. At the level of the study: The origin of the acute and convalescent COVID-19 samples was the United States, Italy and Spain. T cells, B-cell-depleted T cells, or PBMCs provided the cDNA or gDNA that served as material.

Trimming removed 1 base from V and 0 bases from J; junction bases left unmatched: 7. There are 20 residues in the CDR3. The germline gives CDR1 SGHTA, CDR2 FQGTGA. In the source study's methods: The assay estimated nucleated cells by amplifying reference gene primers. This table comes from immunoSEQ multiplex PCR, and its TCRdb copy is limited to in-frame clones, with some not included. V and J calls and clone size are those listed in that table; D and trimming were worked out from the DNA. The table shows 45,000 to 70,000 clones, with approximately 91% occurring only once. The clonotype comes from a woman aged 60-70 years with active COVID-19. V gene TRBV7-3 combines with J gene TRBJ2-2, with 14 bases aligning to TRBD2. Sequences were obtained from peripheral blood. DNA of the CDR3: TGTGCCAGCAGCTTAAGGTGGACTAGCGGGGGGACCTCGAACACCGGGGAGCTGTTTTTT. The encoded protein is CASSLRWTSGGTSNTGELFF.